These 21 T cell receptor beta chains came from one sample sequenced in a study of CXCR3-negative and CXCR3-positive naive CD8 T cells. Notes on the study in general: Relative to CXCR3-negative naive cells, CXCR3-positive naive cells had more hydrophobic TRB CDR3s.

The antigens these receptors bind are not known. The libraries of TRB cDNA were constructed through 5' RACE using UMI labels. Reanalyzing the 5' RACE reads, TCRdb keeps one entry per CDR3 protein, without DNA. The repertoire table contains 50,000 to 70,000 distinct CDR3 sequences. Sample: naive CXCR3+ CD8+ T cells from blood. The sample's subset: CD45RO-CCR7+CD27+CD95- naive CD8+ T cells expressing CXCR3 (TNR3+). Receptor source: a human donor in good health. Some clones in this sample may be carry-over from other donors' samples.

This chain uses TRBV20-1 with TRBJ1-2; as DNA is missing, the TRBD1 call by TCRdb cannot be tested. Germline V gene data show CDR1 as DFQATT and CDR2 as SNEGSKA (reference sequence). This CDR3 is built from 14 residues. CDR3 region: CSARQRQNYYGYTF.

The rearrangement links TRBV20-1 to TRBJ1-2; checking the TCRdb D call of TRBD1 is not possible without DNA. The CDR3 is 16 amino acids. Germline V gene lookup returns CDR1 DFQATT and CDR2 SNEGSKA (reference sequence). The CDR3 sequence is CSARTQADRPFMGYTF.

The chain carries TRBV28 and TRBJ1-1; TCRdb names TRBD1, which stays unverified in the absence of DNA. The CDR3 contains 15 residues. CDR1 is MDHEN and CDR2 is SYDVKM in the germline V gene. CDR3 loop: CASSLPTGDALEAFF.

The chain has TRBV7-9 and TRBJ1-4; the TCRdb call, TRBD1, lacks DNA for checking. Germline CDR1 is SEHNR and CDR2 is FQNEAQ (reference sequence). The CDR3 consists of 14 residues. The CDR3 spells CASSWGQGDEKLFF.

The CDR3 sequence: CASSQVAGLNTEAFF. The V call is TRBV4-3, the J call TRBJ1-1; TCRdb's D call of TRBD1 is untestable without DNA. The germline V gene encodes CDR1 LGHNA and CDR2 YSLEER. There are 15 residues in the CDR3.

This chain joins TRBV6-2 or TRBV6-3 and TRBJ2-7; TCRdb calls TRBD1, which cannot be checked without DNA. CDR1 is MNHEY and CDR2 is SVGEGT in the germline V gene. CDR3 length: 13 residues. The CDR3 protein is CASTDIRDYEQYF.

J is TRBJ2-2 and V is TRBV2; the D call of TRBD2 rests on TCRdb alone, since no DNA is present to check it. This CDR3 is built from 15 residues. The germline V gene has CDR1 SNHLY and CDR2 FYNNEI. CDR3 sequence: CASSEAPAGAGELFF.

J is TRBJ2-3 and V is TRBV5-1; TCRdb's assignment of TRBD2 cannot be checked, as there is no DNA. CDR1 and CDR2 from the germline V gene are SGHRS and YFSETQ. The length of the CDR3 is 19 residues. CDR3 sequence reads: CASSHDPARGGGVTDTQYF.

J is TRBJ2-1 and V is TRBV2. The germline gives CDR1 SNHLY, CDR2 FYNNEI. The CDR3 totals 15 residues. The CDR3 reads CASSGGWSSGNEQFF. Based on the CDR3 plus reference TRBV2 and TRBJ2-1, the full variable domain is EPEVTQTPSHQVTQMGQEVILRCVPISNHLYFYWYRQILGQKVEFLVSFYNNEISEKSEIFDDQFSVERPDGSNFTLKIRSTKLEDSAMYFCASSGGWSSGNEQFFGPGTRLTVL.

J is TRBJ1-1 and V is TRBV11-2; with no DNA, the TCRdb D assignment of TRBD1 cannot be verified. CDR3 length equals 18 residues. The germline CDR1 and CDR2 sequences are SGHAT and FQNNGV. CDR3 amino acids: CASSLGLGQGRMNTEAFF.

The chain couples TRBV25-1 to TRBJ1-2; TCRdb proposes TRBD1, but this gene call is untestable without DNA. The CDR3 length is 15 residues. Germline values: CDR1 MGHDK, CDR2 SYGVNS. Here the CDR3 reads CASSRGRGKVSGYTF.

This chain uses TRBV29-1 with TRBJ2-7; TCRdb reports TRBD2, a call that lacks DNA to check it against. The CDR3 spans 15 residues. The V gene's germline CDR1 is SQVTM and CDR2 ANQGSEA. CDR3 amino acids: CSAEGLAGGIYEQYF.

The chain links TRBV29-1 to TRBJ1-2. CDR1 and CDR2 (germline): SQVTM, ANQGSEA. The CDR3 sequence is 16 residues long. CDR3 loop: CSVDRSMSAGSYGYTF.

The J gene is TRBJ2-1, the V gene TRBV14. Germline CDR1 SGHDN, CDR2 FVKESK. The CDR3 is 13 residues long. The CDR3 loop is CASSHFLRKEQFF.

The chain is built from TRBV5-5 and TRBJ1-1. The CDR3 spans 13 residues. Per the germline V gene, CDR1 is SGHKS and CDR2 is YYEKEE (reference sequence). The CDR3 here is CASSFEVGTEAFF.

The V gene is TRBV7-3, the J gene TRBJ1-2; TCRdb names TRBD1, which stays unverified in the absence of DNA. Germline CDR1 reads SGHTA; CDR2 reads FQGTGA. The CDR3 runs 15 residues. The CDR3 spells CASSATGGISAGYTF.

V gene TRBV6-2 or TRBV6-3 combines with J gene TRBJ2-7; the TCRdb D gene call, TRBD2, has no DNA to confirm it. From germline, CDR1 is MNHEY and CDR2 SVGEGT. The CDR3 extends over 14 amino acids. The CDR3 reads CASSYSLAGPEQYF.

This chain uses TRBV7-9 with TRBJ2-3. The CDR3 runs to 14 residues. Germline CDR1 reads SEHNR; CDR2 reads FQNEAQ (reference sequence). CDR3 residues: CASSSGLRLGTQYF.

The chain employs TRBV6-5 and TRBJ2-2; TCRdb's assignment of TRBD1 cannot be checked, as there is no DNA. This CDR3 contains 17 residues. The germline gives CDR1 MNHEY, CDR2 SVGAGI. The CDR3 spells CASSYPSDRGSTGELFF.

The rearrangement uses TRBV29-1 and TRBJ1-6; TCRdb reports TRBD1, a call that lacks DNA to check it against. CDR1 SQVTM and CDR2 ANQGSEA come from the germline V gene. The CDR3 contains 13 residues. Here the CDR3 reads CSVTGFDNSPLHF.

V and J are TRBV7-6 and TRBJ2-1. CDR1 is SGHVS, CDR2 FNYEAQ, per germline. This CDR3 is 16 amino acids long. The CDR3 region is CASSLEPSELYNEQFF.